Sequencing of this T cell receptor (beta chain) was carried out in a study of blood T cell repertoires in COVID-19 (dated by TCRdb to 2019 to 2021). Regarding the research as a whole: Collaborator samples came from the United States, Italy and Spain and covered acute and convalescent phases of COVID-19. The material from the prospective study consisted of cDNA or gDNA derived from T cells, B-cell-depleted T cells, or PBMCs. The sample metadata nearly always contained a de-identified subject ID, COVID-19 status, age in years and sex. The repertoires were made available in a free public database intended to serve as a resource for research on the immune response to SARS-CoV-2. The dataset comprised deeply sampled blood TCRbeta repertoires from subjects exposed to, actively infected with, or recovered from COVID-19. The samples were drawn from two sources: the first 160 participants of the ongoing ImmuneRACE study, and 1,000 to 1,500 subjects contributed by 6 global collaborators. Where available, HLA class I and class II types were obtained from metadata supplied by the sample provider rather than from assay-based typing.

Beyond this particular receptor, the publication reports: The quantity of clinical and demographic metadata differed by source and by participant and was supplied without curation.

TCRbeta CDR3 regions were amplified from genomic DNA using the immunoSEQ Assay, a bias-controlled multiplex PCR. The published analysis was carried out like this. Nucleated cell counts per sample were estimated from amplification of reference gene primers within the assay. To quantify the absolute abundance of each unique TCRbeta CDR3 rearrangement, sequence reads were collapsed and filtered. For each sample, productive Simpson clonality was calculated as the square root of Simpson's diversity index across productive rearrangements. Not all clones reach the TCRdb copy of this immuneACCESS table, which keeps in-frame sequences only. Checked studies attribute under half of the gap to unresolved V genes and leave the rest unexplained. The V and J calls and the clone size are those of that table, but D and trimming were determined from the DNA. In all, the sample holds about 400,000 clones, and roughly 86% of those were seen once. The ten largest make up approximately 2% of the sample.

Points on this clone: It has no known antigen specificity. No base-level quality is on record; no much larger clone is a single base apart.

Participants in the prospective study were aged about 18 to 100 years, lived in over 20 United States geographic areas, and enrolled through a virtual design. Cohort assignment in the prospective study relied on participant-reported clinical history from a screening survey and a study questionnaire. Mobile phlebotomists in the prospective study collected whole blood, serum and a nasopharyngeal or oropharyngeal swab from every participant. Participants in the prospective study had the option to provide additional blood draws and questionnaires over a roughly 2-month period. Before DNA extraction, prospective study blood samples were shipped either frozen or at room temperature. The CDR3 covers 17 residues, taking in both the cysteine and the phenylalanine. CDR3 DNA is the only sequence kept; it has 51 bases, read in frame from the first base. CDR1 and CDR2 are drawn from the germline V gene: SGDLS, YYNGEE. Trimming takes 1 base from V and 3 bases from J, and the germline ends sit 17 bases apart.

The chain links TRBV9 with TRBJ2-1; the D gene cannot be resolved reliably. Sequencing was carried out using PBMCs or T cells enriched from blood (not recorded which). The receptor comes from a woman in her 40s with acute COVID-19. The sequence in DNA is TGTGCCAGCAGCGTACCGATCGGAGACGAGAACTACAATGAGCAGTTCTTC. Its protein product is CASSVPIGDENYNEQFF.